This T cell receptor beta chain was profiled in a study of cytomegalovirus exposure and HLA in healthy donors. Overall study findings and caveats: A later analysis reportedly found that, within productive TCRs, an Asian-associated ancestry cluster had fewer N-insertions than the mean observed across the roughly 730 donors.

Regarding this clone: What it recognizes is unknown.

CDR3 length: 14 amino acids. The germline gives CDR1 MNHEY, CDR2 SVGAGI. Trimming removed 6 bases from V and 6 bases from J; junction bases left unmatched: 7. The PCR contained 60 Vbeta and 13 Jbeta primers. Using immunoSEQ multiplex PCR, the repertoire was profiled, and TCRdb retains in-frame clones only, with some absent. The data show roughly 100,000 clones, about 70% seen once. The rearrangement links TRBV6-5 to TRBJ1-1, with TRBD1 identical over 10 bases. The receptor's source is a man between 50 and 59 years old in good health and CMV-seropositive. What was sequenced was PBMCs. The CDR3 reads CASSLDRGAAEAFF. Here the CDR3 DNA reads TGTGCCAGCAGCCTGGACAGGGGGGCCGCTGAAGCTTTCTTT.